The present entry profiles one T cell receptor beta chain with its context. Which antigen it targets is not known. The record has no base qualities; no much larger clone is one base away. Samples from volunteer blood donors who had recovered from COVID-19 were contributed by a second Seattle source. Each collaborating institution followed its own protocols to collect whole blood in K2EDTA tubes. For TCRbeta analysis, collaborators shipped samples in one of three forms: frozen whole blood, isolated PBMCs, or DNA extracted from either of those sample types. There are 14 amino acids in the CDR3, from cysteine to phenylalanine inclusive. Left in the record is the CDR3 DNA by itself, 42 bases read in frame from the first base. The germline ends are 14 bases apart after V is trimmed by 1 base and J by 8 bases. CDR1 and CDR2 (LGHNA, YNFKEQ) derive from the germline V gene. The data derive from a study of blood T cell repertoires in COVID-19 (dated by TCRdb to 2018 to 2020). The study in broad terms: The collaborator samples originated in the United States, Italy and Spain and spanned the acute and convalescent phases of COVID-19. The material from the prospective study consisted of cDNA or gDNA derived from T cells, B-cell-depleted T cells, or PBMCs. The dataset comprised deeply sampled blood TCRbeta repertoires from subjects exposed to, actively infected with, or recovered from COVID-19. A freely available public database, intended as a resource for researchers studying the immune response to SARS-CoV-2, is where the repertoires were released. Samples came from the ongoing ImmuneRACE study (first 160 participants) plus 1,254 subjects from 6 global collaborators. Sample metadata almost always included a de-identified subject ID, COVID-19 status, age in years and sex. Where available, HLA class I and class II types were taken from metadata supplied by the sample provider and were not determined by assay-based typing.

Broader findings and caveats from the paper: The quantity of clinical and demographic metadata differed by source and by participant and was supplied without curation.

The immunoSEQ Assay, a bias-controlled multiplex PCR, was used to amplify TCRbeta CDR3 regions from genomic DNA. From the authors' description of their analysis: The number of nucleated cells in each sample was estimated from the amplification of reference gene primers within the assay. To quantify the absolute abundance of each unique TCRbeta CDR3 rearrangement, sequence reads were collapsed and filtered. Productive Simpson clonality was computed per sample as the square root of Simpson's diversity index over productive rearrangements. The immuneACCESS repertoire file appears here via TCRdb, limited to in-frame rearrangements. These files lack a portion of the clones; in checked studies, under half of the deficit traces to unresolved V genes, and the cause of the others is not known. V, J and clone size reflect that table, while D and trimming were determined from the DNA. The sample contains roughly 170,000 clones, roughly 81% of them found a single time. The ten biggest clones cover approximately 7.7% of the sample.

Recombination joined TRBV4-2 with TRBJ1-2; the D gene remains uncertain. The receptor's source is a middle-aged man who had recovered from COVID-19. Sequencing used peripheral blood. The encoded CDR3 is CASSQGSRVGGYTF. The DNA sequence is TGTGCCAGCAGCCAAGGGAGCCGAGTAGGCGGCTACACCTTC.